This T cell receptor beta chain was sequenced in a study of early T cells in non-severe SARS-CoV-2 infection (dated by TCRdb to the early 2020s). With respect to the entire study: Because TCR sequencing relied on bulk RNA taken from unsorted whole blood, pairing of alpha and beta chains was not possible.

Broader findings and caveats from the paper: VDJdb matching was skewed toward anti-spike CD8 responses and likely underestimated virus-specific expansions by missing private and CD4 specificities.

The library came from 5' RACE. The run used a NextSeq 500. Unique molecular identifiers were attached to individual cDNA molecules in the TCR library protocol so that sequencing error and PCR bias could be corrected. Both TCR alpha and beta chains were sequenced, and tight co-correlation was observed between alpha and beta sequence abundances in each sample. In the source study's methods: Decombinator V4 was used to annotate the V gene, J gene and CDR3 of the TCR sequences. Expanded TCRs were defined as changing significantly between any two time points under a Poisson model with p below 0.0001. TCR abundances were normalised to the total number of TCRs sequenced in each sample and reported as counts per million. MAIT TCRs were defined by TRAV1-2 paired with TRAJ12, TRAJ20 or TRAJ33, and iNKT TCRs by TRAV10 paired with TRAJ18. A search of VDJdb, accessed on 1 November 2021, was run for TCRs annotated to CMV, EBV and SARS-CoV-2, with TCRs annotated for multiple antigens excluded. TCRdb handled the public reads itself, with Q25 trimming in fastp and clone calling in MiXCR, and kept productive beta chains. CDR3 protein sequences are deduplicated, and each keeps its most common genes and DNA. TCRdb, not the original authors, processed these V and J calls. The sample table shows about 25,000 distinct CDR3 sequences, and about 4.5% are seen once. The top ten clonotypes cover about a tenth of the sample.

The CDR3 runs 15 residues from the cysteine to the phenylalanine. This entry keeps only the CDR3 DNA: 45 bases, framed from base 1. The CDR1 and CDR2 encoded by the germline V gene (reference sequence) are SGHNT and YYREEE. Trimming takes 0 bases from V and 3 bases from J, and the germline ends sit 9 bases apart. Set within a cohort of healthcare workers in London, UK, this nested case-control study involved weekly PCR testing of nasopharyngeal swabs along with blood sampling. Between 23 and 31 March 2020, the week of the UK lockdown, healthcare workers were enrolled and then followed up weekly for as long as 16 weeks. This clonotype was counted many times. The specificity of this receptor is unknown. The sample holds no much larger clone one base away, and base qualities are not on file.

The chain links TRBV5-4 with TRBJ1-4; the D gene lacks a confident call. The specimen sequenced was whole blood. This sequence originates from an adult who was a healthcare worker with PCR-confirmed SARS-CoV-2 infection or an uninfected control (not recorded which). The DNA sequence follows: TGTGCCAGCAGCTTGGGGACGGTCGCTAATGAAAAACTGTTTTTT. It is translated as CASSLGTVANEKLFF.